The rows below give T cell receptor beta chains drawn from one sample of a study of glioma-infiltrating T cells. In TCRdb, the multiplex PCR reads were re-called with MiXCR into one record per CDR3 protein. The profile covers approximately 120,000 distinct CDR3 sequences, with roughly 25% appearing a single time and roughly 15% taken by the ten largest. What was sequenced was glioma tissue, nonneoplastic brain tissue, or PBMCs (not recorded which). The receptors originated from a human donor with low-grade glioma or glioblastoma, undergoing nonglioma brain surgery, or in good health (not recorded which). Both conserved end residues are trimmed from each CDR3. A clone size is listed for some rows: how often the clone was seen (once, few, many), or a class if it is expanded.

TRBJ1-2 | many | TRBV20-1 | SATILTGGYGYT
TRBJ2-3 | many | TRBV2 | ASSEAAGGPGTDTQY
TRBJ2-1 | . | TRBV18 | ASSPMSGQLTYNEQF
TRBJ2-7 | many | TRBV27 | ASSFSRQGITASSYEQY
TRBJ2-5 | many | TRBV24-1 | ATSDLPGQGRVVN
TRBJ1-5 | many | TRBV20-1 | SARDGNQPQH
TRBJ1-1 | many | TRBV28 | ASRLQNTEAF
TRBJ2-7 | few | TRBV29-1 | SVDAQELYSYEQY
TRBJ1-2 | many | TRBV7-3 | ASSLTASPVGYGYT
TRBJ2-3 | many | TRBV20-1 | SAPGPSTDTQY
TRBJ2-7 | medium-sized | TRBV7-2 | ASSPRLAEARHEQY
TRBJ2-7 | many | TRBV7-2 | ASSFSGRAYEQY
TRBJ1-1 | many | TRBV4-1 | ASSLPAAGTEAF
TRBJ2-1 | many | TRBV28 | ASKGGLAGVLGEQF
TRBJ2-5 | few | TRBV7-7 | ASSLGASGGQETQY
TRBJ2-2 | many | TRBV7-2 | ASSLEPSKRRTGELF
TRBJ2-7 | many | TRBV28 | ASSLRGARSYEQY
TRBJ2-2 | few | TRBV24-1 | ATSDATVPGELF
TRBJ2-7 | . | TRBV29-1 | SVEELAGVSYEQY
TRBJ1-1 | many | TRBV29-1 | SVPQNTEAF
TRBJ1-3 | many | TRBV19 | ASSTRDLSSGNTIY
TRBJ2-3 | many | TRBV25-1 | ASRKFWTSGGNRTDTQY
TRBJ2-7 | many | TRBV24-1 | ATSDLGLVCEQY
TRBJ2-7 | many | TRBV20-1 | SAKTGGTYEQY
TRBJ2-1 | many | TRBV14 | ASSLSSGWNEQF
TRBJ1-1 | many | TRBV7-8 | ASSSSDREGTEAF
TRBJ2-7 | . | TRBV30 | AWAGTSGRHGEQY
TRBJ2-3 | . | TRBV18 | ASSPRRSFTDTQY
TRBJ1-1 | many | TRBV4-3 | ASRQGRYQSVAEAF
TRBJ2-7 | many | TRBV6-1 | ASSYGLRVTSYEQY
TRBJ1-2 | many | TRBV3-1 | ASSQVGGYGYT
TRBJ2-7 | many | TRBV4-2 | ASSLNPQGLPYEQY
TRBJ2-2 | many | TRBV27 | ASRRSGSPGELF
TRBJ1-3 | many | TRBV6-2/TRBV6-3 | ASSYGRTGSGNTIY
TRBJ1-5 | many | TRBV19 | ASSRTGTGIRQPQH
TRBJ2-7 | many | TRBV11-1 | ASSSGSPNEQY
TRBJ1-2 | . | TRBV29-1 | SGAGTEYGYT
TRBJ1-2 | . | TRBV9 | ASSPVQGFGGYT
TRBJ2-7 | many | TRBV6-1 | ASSRLAGSYEQY
TRBJ2-3 | many | TRBV9 | ASSVGLAGEGPLADTQY
TRBJ2-1 | . | TRBV7-6 | ASSLEGQGYNEQS
TRBJ1-1 | many | TRBV29-1 | SGDQGLTEAF
TRBJ2-1 | many | TRBV20-1 | SAWSYNEQF
TRBJ2-2 | many | TRBV6-2/TRBV6-3 | ASSYRLASTGELF
TRBJ1-1 | many | TRBV6-1 | ASSETGEAF
TRBJ2-5 | few | TRBV5-4 | ASSLAGVEETQY
TRBJ2-7 | many | TRBV7-2 | ASSLGVNNYEQY
TRBJ2-3 | many | TRBV4-1 | ASSQRLAGDTQY
TRBJ2-5 | many | TRBV6-1 | AGTSPAEQETQY
TRBJ2-5 | . | TRBV6-6 | ASSYDRGGQETQY
TRBJ2-3 | many | TRBV4-2 | ASSRTGLTDTQY
TRBJ1-1 | many | TRBV6-1 | ASRPGRGTEAF